This T cell receptor (beta chain) was sequenced during a study of T cell responses to AZD1222 COVID-19 vaccine. Study findings and constraints: The reported proportion of spike-specific TCRs targeting unmutated variant regions was nearly half. The donor cohort was predominantly white British with a female majority, and clonal diversity may have been underestimated. Vaccine-associated CD4 TCRs spanned spike, dominant at 160-218 and 743-854.

Trimming took off 6 bases at V and 0 bases at J, with 15 bases between the two ends. This CDR3 is built from 15 residues. In germline, CDR1 is KGHSH, CDR2 LQKENI. A remark on this clone: What it recognizes is unknown.

Assay: immunoSEQ multiplex PCR; the TCRdb copy retains only in-frame clones and omits some. Seen here are approximately 80,000 clones, 70% to 90% observed once, and the top ten hold around 3.5%. The specimen comprised peripheral blood, sampled 28 days after the second AZD1222 dose. The chain is built from TRBV18 and TRBJ2-7, with D possibly matching TRBD2 (6 bases). This TCR was sampled from an adult who received the AZD1222 COVID-19 vaccine. CDR3 DNA sequence: TGTGCCAGCTCGGTGGGGGGAAGTAGCTCCTACGAGCAGTACTTC. Translated: CASSVGGSSSYEQYF.